This T cell receptor (beta chain) was captured in a study of cytomegalovirus exposure and HLA in healthy donors listed by TCRdb under 2017. Study-level background: An earlier analysis of several hundred of the donors reported roughly 300 Gb of sequence data and 120 million or so unique TCR beta sequences from some 180 million T cells. Roughly 320 gigabases of sequencing data and tens of millions of unique TCR sequences made up an early release that covered some 640 HLA-typed donors. Of the 398 genotyped donors, approximately 80% fell in the genetic ancestry cluster associated with self-reported Caucasian donors. The study aimed to test whether signatures of past pathogen exposure could be identified by cataloging public T cell receptors. The study used immunosequencing to profile the T cell repertoires of approximately 690 subjects and linked those repertoires to cytomegalovirus serostatus. Along with the roughly 700-subject first cohort, a separate validation cohort of over a hundred different subjects was used. High-throughput TCR immunosequencing, statistical association of individual TCRs with disease status, and machine learning were combined to predict cytomegalovirus infection status. In a later analysis, previously published TCR beta repertoires from fewer than 750 donors were re-analyzed and high-resolution HLA genotyping was added so that TCR occurrence patterns could be studied. In the later analysis, no new phenotypic data were used to find candidate immune exposures; instead, reliance was placed on TCR beta sequences and their occurrence across donors. In an earlier analysis of about 590 of the donors, high-throughput TCR beta sequencing was used to judge whether each TCR beta V gene segment behaved as functional or pseudogenic. Donor age, sex, ethnicity and CMV serostatus were compiled together with the repertoire data. A later genetic analysis took genome-wide SNP genotypes for 398 of the 666 donors and used that subset as a discovery cohort. All discovery cohort repertoires had been generated using a single sequencing platform. HLA typing covered class I and class II loci at four-digit resolution. Typing coverage varied by locus: roughly 629-640 donors for A, B, C, DRB1 and DQB1; roughly 500 for DQA1; nearly 610 for DPA1; 450 to 480 for DPB1. Five DR-DQ haplotypes were treated as single units for association and clustering because of strong linkage in the cohort. On average, around 240,000 unique TCR beta nucleotide sequences were sequenced per donor among 398 genotyped donors of the cohort, with roughly 18% of those sequences being non-productive.

Concerning this clone: There is no known antigen for this receptor. No much larger clone exists at a distance of one base, and base qualities are not known.

The library was made by the immunoSEQ multiplex PCR assay. A mixture of 60 forward primers for TCR Vbeta segments and 13 reverse primers for TCR Jbeta segments was used in the multiplex PCR. The CDR3 region of rearranged TCR beta genes was amplified from genomic DNA by a multiplex PCR assay. The amplified TCR beta libraries were sequenced on the Illumina HiSeq System as 87-base-pair reads. The source study handled its data this way. Across the 666 repertoires, a later analysis counted 75 million to 90 million unique TCR beta chains, approximately 12 million of which were shared by at least two donors. Raw reads were error-corrected and collapsed into unique sequences by a nearest-neighbor algorithm in which closely related sequences were merged to remove PCR and sequencing errors. To assign V, D and J gene segments, CDR3 sequences were aligned to IMGT reference sequences. Each retained sequence needed at least a six-nucleotide match to both a V gene segment and a J gene segment. Rearrangements were called productive when the CDR3 lacked stop codons and stayed in frame with V and J; all others were non-productive. CDR3 was defined according to IMGT convention as the region running from the second conserved V-encoded cysteine to the conserved J-encoded phenylalanine. In an earlier analysis of roughly 610 of the donors, sequences lacking an unambiguous match to a single V gene segment were excluded. An earlier analysis of over 450 of the donors classified V segments as functional when productive rearrangements were above 56.7% and as segregating when the standard deviation between donors was above 5%. A statistical classification framework was built for diagnosing cytomegalovirus status from the catalog of TCR beta chain sequences. In a later analysis, TCR nucleotide sequences were compared against IMGT/GENE-DB human TR gene sequences so that V and J genes could be assigned. A later analysis assigned CDR3 sequences and most-parsimonious VDJ recombination scenarios with the TCRdist pipeline. In a later analysis, each TCR beta chain was defined by its CDR3 amino acid sequence together with its V-gene family, and reads without a unique V-gene family were excluded. In a later analysis, 450 to 600 highly shared, low-generation-probability nucleotide sequences were removed to address suspected cross-contamination and a sequencing artifact. In a later analysis, a clonal expansion index for each public chain was calculated from normalized within-repertoire ranks of inferred template counts. In a later analysis, generation probabilities were computed with a VDJ recombination model fitted to out-of-frame rearrangements, and the resulting probabilities were checked against IGoR. In a later analysis, TCR-TCR, TCR-HLA and TCR-CMV co-occurrence was scored with hypergeometric tests, and a repertoire-size bias correction was applied to TCR pairs. To estimate false discovery rates, a later analysis permuted the HLA or CMV assignments 20 times. A later analysis grouped co-occurring TCRs with DBSCAN, adding TCRdist sequence similarity when clustering within HLA-allele-positive subsets. Repertoires with fewer than 30,000 or more than 120,000 public chains, plus five repertoires with anomalous nucleotide sharing, were excluded from co-occurrence clustering. TCRdb took over this immuneACCESS table, retaining in-frame rearrangements with V and J assigned. Such tables are incomplete; in checked studies, under half of the missing clones stem from an unresolved V gene, and the remainder is unexplained. V and J calls and clone size are given by that table; D and trimming were obtained from the DNA. A total of 90,000 to 120,000 clones appear in this sample, around 78% of them only once. The ten largest clones take up 7.8% of the sample.

The germline V gene (reference sequence) supplies CDR1 LNHDA and CDR2 SQIVND. V is pruned by 7 bases and J by 5 bases, leaving 8 bases of the junction without a gene match. Its CDR3 holds 15 amino acids, cysteine through phenylalanine. Only the CDR3 region is kept as DNA, spanning 45 bases read in frame from base 1. General conclusions and limits of the study: Because the 87-base-pair reads could not distinguish some IMGT-functional V segments, including TRBV6-2 and TRBV6-3, those segments were excluded. A later analysis found that HLA-associated TCR beta chains were more clonally expanded and had lower generation probabilities than equally common non-associated chains. Several of the top co-occurrence clusters appeared to be linked to parvovirus B19, influenza, CMV and Epstein-Barr virus, according to a later analysis. A further reported finding was that TCR beta sequences accurately predicted the HLA-A and HLA-B alleles for most subjects in the first cohort. The classifier was reported to diagnose cytomegalovirus status with high specificity and sensitivity in both the original and validation cohorts. According to a later analysis, TCR association rates differed among HLA loci, with DRB1 alleles showing the most associated TCRs and HLA-C alleles showing the fewest. CMV serostatus was the only immune exposure information available for the cohort. The cohort was sequenced for TCR beta chains only, and without alpha or paired-chain data the features that could be detected were limited. The earlier analysis of 587 of the donors excluded some 16 rarely observed V segments, including chromosome 9 orphons, because counts were too low. Specific HLA alleles were associated with roughly 17,000 TCR beta sequences at a false discovery rate of 0.05 in a later analysis. A later genetic analysis reported fewer N-insertions in productive TCRs among donors in an Asian-associated ancestry cluster than the approximately 700-donor mean. Strong co-occurrence of HLA alleles, especially DR and DQ, made assigning TCR associations to individual alleles difficult. In vitro tests confirmed that a few of the cytomegalovirus-associated TCR beta chains recognize cytomegalovirus antigens. The authors suggested that the approach could potentially be extended to other disease states and immunological phenotypes. Because some donors lacked HLA typing at each locus, the association tests relied only on the typed subset. Most TCR sequences were observed very rarely across donors, whereas some public TCRs were present in many individuals. In an earlier analysis of over 550 of the donors, most TCR beta V segments were observed in productive rearrangements about 90% or about 30% of the time, broadly matching IMGT annotations. The sequencing pipeline was judged likely to have produced a cluster of highly shared sequence variants as a technical artifact. Sequencing depth was assumed to be roughly uniform across donors in the presence/absence analyses, though that assumption may not hold. An association between a missense DCLRE1C variant and V-gene and J-gene trimming of TCR beta chains was found in a later genetic analysis and replicated in an independent cohort. A total of 150 or so TCR beta chains were listed by the study as associated with cytomegalovirus. A later analysis found that most CMV-associated TCR beta chains appeared HLA-restricted, with HLA associations seemingly driven largely by CMV exposure. Correlated functional status among segregating V segments might be attributable to linkage disequilibrium, but an unknown experimental factor could not be ruled out.

In total, approximately 610 healthy bone marrow donors made up the cohort. At the time of sampling, every cohort member was nominally healthy, though immune exposures that went unrecorded were likely present. The donor was CMV seronegative and was included in the group of around 320 seronegative cohort members. Each donor provided a peripheral blood sample, and peripheral blood mononuclear cells were used for TCR beta sequencing. Genomic DNA extraction from the blood cell samples was performed with the Qiagen DNeasy Blood Extraction Kit. The rearranged chain carries TRBV19 and TRBJ2-2; TRBD2 aligns with 9 central bases. The sequenced sample consisted of PBMCs. The sequence was obtained from a young man in good health and CMV-seronegative. CDR3 protein: CASTPYSGSTGELFF. The bases are TGTGCCAGTACCCCATATAGCGGGAGTACCGGGGAGCTGTTTTTT.